The 15 T cell receptor beta chains below all came from one sample that was sequenced in a study of blood T cell repertoires in COVID-19. Assay used: immunoSEQ multiplex PCR; TCRdb lists only in-frame clones, some missing. The table includes 100,000 to 150,000 clones, 84% detected once. The sample comprised PBMCs or T cells enriched from blood (not recorded which). All receptors derive from a man aged 40-49 years with acute COVID-19.

The chain carries TRBV30 and TRBJ2-7; 8 positions agree with TRBD1. This CDR3 has 14 amino acids. Per the germline V gene, CDR1 is GTSNPN and CDR2 is SVGIG (reference sequence). V was pared by 6 bases and J by 0 bases, with 7 bases of the junction left unmatched. The CDR3 DNA follows: TGTGCCTGTAGGGACAGGCTACCCTCCTACGAGCAGTACTTC. Its translation: CACRDRLPSYEQYF.

This chain joins TRBV10-3 and TRBJ1-1; 11 bases map to TRBD1. The CDR3 covers 15 residues. From germline, CDR1 is ENHRY and CDR2 SYGVKD. The J segment lost 2 bases and the V segment lost 4 bases, leaving 3 bases of the junction unmatched. The CDR3 sequence: CAISGGQGVNTEAFF. In DNA form, the CDR3 reads TGTGCCATCAGTGGGGGACAGGGGGTCAACACTGAAGCTTTCTTT.

This clone was seen just once. The chain links TRBV6-5 to TRBJ2-1; a weak D match, TRBD2 (5 bases). The CDR3 is made up of 12 amino acids. V was shortened by 6 bases and J by 7 bases, with 10 bases between the two germline ends. Germline V lookup: CDR1 MNHEY, CDR2 SVGAGI. CDR3 protein: CASRFTGNEQFF. The CDR3 DNA follows: TGTGCCAGCAGGTTCACGGGAAATGAGCAGTTCTTC.

V and J are TRBV19 and TRBJ1-5; the match to TRBD1 covers 7 bases. CDR1 LNHDA and CDR2 SQIVND come from the germline V gene (reference sequence). V dropped 10 bases and J dropped 0; count of bases not matched to a gene: 6. The CDR3 runs 14 residues. The CDR3 reads CATRGANSNQPQHF. DNA for the CDR3: TGTGCCACCAGGGGGGCAAATAGCAATCAGCCCCAGCATTTT.

V is TRBV7-9 and J is TRBJ1-1; no clear D. Trimming took 5 bases from V and 0 from J, leaving 7 bases between them. Germline loops: CDR1 SEHNR, CDR2 FQNEAQ (reference sequence). This CDR3 has 13 residues. The CDR3 DNA reads TGTGCCAGCAGCCTCCTAATGAACACTGAAGCTTTCTTT. As protein: CASSLLMNTEAFF.

The V and J genes are TRBV11-1 and TRBJ2-7, with 8 bases identical to TRBD2. Trimming at V came to 8 bases and at J to 4 bases, leaving 16 bases not matched to a gene. Germline lookup yields CDR1 SGHAT and CDR2 FQDESV (reference sequence). This CDR3 spans 16 amino acids. The CDR3 protein is CASSPTTSGEGYEQYF. The CDR3 nucleotides are TGTGCCAGCTCCCCAACCACTAGCGGAGAAGGGTACGAGCAGTACTTC.

The CDR3 nucleotides are TGTGCCAGCAACCCTCTAGACAGGGGGGCTTTCTTT. Residues: CASNPLDRGAFF. This chain joins TRBV12-3 or TRBV12-4 and TRBJ1-1, with TRBD1 matching over 9 bases. CDR3 length: 12 residues. V dropped 7 bases and J dropped 11; count of bases not matched to a gene: 8.

V usage is TRBV27 and J usage is TRBJ2-3; tentatively, D is TRBD2 (6 bases). Germline CDR1 is MNHEY and CDR2 is SMNVEV (reference sequence). Trimming took 3 bases from V and 1 from J, leaving 14 bases between them. The CDR3 runs to 16 residues. The CDR3 DNA is TGTGCCAGCAGTTTTAGCGGCTACGGCCGCACAGATACGCAGTATTTT. Translating it yields CASSFSGYGRTDTQYF.

The chain is built from TRBV19 and TRBJ1-1; maybe TRBD1 (6 bases). Trimming cost V 6 bases and J 1 base, with 12 bases left between them. Germline loops: CDR1 LNHDA, CDR2 SQIVND (reference sequence). The CDR3 is made up of 14 amino acids. CDR3 nucleotide sequence: TGTGCCAGTAGAATGGCGGGGGCGAACACTGAAGCTTTCTTT. Translating it yields CASRMAGANTEAFF.

The genes are TRBV10-1 and TRBJ1-3, with 11 bases fitting TRBD1. CDR3 length equals 16 residues. Germline V lookup: CDR1 WNHNN, CDR2 SYGVQD (reference sequence). V lost 3 bases and J lost 0; bases outside the gene matches: 1. The CDR3 nucleotides are TGCGCCAGCAGTGACGGGACAGGGGGCTCTGGAAACACCATATATTTT. It translates to CASSDGTGGSGNTIYF.

The genes are TRBV25-1 and TRBJ2-1; the D is unclear. CDR3 length: 17 amino acids. Germline V gene sequence: CDR1 MGHDK, CDR2 SYGVNS. The V and J ends lost 2 bases and 4 bases respectively, with 18 bases between them. Here the CDR3 DNA reads TGTGCCAGCAGTGAAACGAGATTGGGTGGGCCATACAATGAGCAGTTCTTC. The encoded protein is CASSETRLGGPYNEQFF.

This sequence joins TRBV23-1 and TRBJ1-5, with a possible D match to TRBD1 (5 bases). TRBV23-1 is an ORF; its function is uncertain. The CDR3 sequence is 20 residues long. The V and J ends lost 4 bases and 5 bases respectively, with 30 bases between them. CDR3 amino acids: CASSPFGGQGGRVEYQPQHF. CDR3 in DNA: TGCGCCAGCAGTCCCTTCGGCGGGCAGGGAGGAAGGGTAGAGTATCAGCCCCAGCATTTT.

The chain uses TRBV7-3 and TRBJ1-1; the match to TRBD1 covers 8 bases. Germline lookup yields CDR1 SGHTA and CDR2 FQGTGA. V lost 5 bases to trimming and J lost 9 bases; unmatched junction nucleotides: 5. The CDR3 sequence is 12 residues long. CDR3 sequence reads: CASSPGQGQAFF. DNA for the CDR3: TGTGCCAGCAGCCCCGGACAGGGCCAAGCTTTCTTT.

The chain has TRBV6-2 or TRBV6-3 and TRBJ1-5; unclear D gene. CDR3 length: 13 residues. Germline V gives CDR1 MNHEY, CDR2 SVGEGT. V was cut by 0 bases and J by 6 bases, with 6 bases left in between. CDR3: CASSYSSIQPQHF. The CDR3 DNA is TGTGCCAGCAGTTACTCGAGTATTCAGCCCCAGCATTTT.

The chain links TRBV7-3 to TRBJ2-2; tentatively, D is TRBD1 (6 bases). This CDR3 contains 16 residues. V was trimmed by 5 bases and J by 1 base, leaving 14 bases between them. The germline gives CDR1 SGHTA, CDR2 FQGTGA. The CDR3 is CASSDDPGQNTGELFF. The CDR3, as DNA: TGTGCCAGCAGCGACGATCCGGGACAGAACACCGGGGAGCTGTTTTTT.